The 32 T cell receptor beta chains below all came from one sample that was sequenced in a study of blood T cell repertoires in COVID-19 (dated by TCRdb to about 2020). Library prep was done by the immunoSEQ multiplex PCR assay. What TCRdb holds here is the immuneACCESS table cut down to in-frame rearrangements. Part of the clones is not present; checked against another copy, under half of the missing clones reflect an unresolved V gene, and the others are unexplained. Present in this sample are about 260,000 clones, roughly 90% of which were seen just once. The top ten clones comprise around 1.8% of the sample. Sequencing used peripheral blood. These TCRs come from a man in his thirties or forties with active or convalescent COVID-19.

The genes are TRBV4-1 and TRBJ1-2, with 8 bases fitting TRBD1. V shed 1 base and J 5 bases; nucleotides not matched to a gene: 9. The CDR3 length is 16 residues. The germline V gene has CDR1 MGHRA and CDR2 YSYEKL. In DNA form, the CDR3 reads TGCGCCAGCAGCCAAGTGACCCCCGACAGGGGTTATGGCTACACCTTC. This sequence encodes CASSQVTPDRGYGYTF.

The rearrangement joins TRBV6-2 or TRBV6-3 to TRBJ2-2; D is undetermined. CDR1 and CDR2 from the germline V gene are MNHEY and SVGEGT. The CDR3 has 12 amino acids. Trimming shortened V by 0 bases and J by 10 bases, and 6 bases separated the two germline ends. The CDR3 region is CASSYSSVELFF. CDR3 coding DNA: TGTGCCAGCAGTTACTCTTCAGTGGAGCTGTTTTTT.

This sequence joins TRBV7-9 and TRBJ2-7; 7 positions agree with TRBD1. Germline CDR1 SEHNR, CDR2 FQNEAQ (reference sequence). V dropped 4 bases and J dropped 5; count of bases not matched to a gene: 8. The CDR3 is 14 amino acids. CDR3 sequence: CASSSTGASHEQYF. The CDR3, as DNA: TGTGCCAGCAGCTCTACAGGGGCCAGCCACGAGCAGTACTTC. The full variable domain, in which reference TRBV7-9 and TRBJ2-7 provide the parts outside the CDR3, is DTGVSQNPRHKITKRGQNVTFRCDPISEHNRLYWYRQTLGQGPEFLTYFQNEAQLEKSRLLSDRFSAERPKGSFSTLEIQRTEQGDSAMYLCASSSTGASHEQYFGPGTRLTVT.

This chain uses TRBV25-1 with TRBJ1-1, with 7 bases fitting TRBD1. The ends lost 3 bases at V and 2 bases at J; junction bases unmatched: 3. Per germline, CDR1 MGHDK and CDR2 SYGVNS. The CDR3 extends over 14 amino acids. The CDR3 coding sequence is TGTGCCAGCAGTGATGGGACAGTAAACACTGAAGCTTTCTTT. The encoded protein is CASSDGTVNTEAFF.

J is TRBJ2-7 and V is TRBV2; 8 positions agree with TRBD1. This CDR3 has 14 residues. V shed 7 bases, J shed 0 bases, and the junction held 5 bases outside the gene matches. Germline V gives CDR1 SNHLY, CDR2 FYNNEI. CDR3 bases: TGTGCCAGCAAGACAGGGGAACGCTCCTACGAGCAGTACTTC. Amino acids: CASKTGERSYEQYF.

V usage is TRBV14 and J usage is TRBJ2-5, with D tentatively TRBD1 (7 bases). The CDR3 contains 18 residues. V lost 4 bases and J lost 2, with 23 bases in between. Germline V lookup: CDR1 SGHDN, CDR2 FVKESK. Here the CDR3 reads CASSLRTGLGGGQETQYF. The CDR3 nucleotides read TGTGCCAGCAGCCTTCGGACAGGCCTCGGAGGAGGGCAAGAGACCCAGTACTTC.

The CDR3 bases are TGTGCCAGCAGCTTGTCCACGGGGAGTGATTCACCCCTCCACTTT. This encodes CASSLSTGSDSPLHF. V gene TRBV5-4 combines with J gene TRBJ1-6; D unresolved. Germline V gene sequence: CDR1 SGHNT, CDR2 YYREEE (reference sequence). The CDR3 has 15 residues. V lost 1 base, J lost 8 bases, and 13 bases lay in between.

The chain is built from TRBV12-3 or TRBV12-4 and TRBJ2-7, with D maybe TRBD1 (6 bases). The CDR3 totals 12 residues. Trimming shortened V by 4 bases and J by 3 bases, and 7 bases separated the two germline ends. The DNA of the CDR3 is TGTGCCAGCAGTTCACAGGGCTACGAGCAGTACTTC. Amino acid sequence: CASSSQGYEQYF.

This CDR3 is CASSTDRNYGYTF. The CDR3 bases are TGTGCCAGCAGCACCGACAGGAACTATGGCTACACCTTC. J is TRBJ1-2 and V is TRBV7-9; D is perhaps TRBD1 (6 bases). Germline V gene lookup returns CDR1 SEHNR and CDR2 FQNEAQ (reference sequence). V was clipped by 5 bases and J by 2 bases, with 9 bases between them. This CDR3 contains 13 residues.

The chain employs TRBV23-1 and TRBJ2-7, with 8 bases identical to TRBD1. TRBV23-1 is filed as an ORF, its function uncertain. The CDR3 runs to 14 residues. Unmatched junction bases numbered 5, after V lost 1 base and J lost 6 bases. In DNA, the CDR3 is TGCGCCAGCAGTCAATTGACAGGGGAAGGCGAGCAGTACTTC. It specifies CASSQLTGEGEQYF.

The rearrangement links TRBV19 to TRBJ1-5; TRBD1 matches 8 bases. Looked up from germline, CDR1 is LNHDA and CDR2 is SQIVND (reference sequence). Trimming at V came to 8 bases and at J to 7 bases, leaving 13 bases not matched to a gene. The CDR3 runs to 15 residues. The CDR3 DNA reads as TGTGCCAGTGACGGACAGGGAGTCTGGGGCCAGCCCCAGCATTTT. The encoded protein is CASDGQGVWGQPQHF.

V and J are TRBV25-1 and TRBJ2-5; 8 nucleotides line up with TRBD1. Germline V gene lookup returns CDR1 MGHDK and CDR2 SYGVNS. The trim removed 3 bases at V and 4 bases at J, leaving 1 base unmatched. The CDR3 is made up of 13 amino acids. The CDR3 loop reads CASSDRGRETQYF. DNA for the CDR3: TGTGCCAGCAGTGACAGGGGGCGAGAGACCCAGTACTTC.

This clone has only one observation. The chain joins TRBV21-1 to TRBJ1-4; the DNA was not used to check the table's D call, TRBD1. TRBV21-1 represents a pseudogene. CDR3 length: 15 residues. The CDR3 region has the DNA TGTGCCAGCAGCAAAGAGGACAGAAAAATGATAAAACTGTTTTTT. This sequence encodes CASSKEDRKMIKLFF.

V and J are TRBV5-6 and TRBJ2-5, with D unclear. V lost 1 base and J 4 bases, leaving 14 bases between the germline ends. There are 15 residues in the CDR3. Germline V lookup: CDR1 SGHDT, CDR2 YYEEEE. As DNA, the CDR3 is TGTGCCAGCAGCTTGTTTGAGGCCTTCCGAGAGACCCAGTACTTC. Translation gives CASSLFEAFRETQYF.

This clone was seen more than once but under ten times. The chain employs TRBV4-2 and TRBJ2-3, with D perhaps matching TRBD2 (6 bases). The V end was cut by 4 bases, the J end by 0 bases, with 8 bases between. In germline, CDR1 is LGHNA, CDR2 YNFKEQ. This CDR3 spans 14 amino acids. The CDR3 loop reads CASSPGGSTDTQYF. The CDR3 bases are TGTGCCAGCAGCCCCGGGGGTAGCACAGATACGCAGTATTTT.

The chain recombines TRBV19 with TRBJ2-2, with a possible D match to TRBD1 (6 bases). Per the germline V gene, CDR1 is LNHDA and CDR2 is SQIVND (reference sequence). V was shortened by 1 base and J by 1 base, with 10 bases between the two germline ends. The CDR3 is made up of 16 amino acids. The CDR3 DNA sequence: TGTGCCAGTAGTATAGCAGGGACACAGAACACCGGGGAGCTGTTTTTT. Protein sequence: CASSIAGTQNTGELFF. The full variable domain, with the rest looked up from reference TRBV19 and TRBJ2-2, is DGGITQSPKYLFRKEGQNVTLSCEQNLNHDAMYWYRQDPGQGLRLIYYSQIVNDFQKGDIAEGYSVSREKKESFPLTVTSAQKNPTAFYLCASSIAGTQNTGELFFGEGSRLTVL.

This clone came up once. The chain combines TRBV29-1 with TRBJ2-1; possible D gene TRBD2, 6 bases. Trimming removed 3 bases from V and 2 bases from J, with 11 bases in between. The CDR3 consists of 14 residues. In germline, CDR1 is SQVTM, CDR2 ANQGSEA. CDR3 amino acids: CSVDRSGAYNEQFF. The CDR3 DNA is TGCAGCGTTGATAGGTCGGGGGCCTACAATGAGCAGTTCTTC.

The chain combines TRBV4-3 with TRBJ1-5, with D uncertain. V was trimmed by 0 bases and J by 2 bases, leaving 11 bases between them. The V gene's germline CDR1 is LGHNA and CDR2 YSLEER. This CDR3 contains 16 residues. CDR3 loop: CASSQDLAAGNQPQHF. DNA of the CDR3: TGCGCCAGCAGCCAAGATTTGGCGGCGGGCAATCAGCCCCAGCATTTT.

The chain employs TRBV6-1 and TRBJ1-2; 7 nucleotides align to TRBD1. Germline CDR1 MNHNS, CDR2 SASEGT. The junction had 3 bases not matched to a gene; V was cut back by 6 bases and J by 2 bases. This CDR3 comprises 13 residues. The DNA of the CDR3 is TGTGCCAGCAGAACGACAGGGAACTATGGCTACACCTTC. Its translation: CASRTTGNYGYTF.

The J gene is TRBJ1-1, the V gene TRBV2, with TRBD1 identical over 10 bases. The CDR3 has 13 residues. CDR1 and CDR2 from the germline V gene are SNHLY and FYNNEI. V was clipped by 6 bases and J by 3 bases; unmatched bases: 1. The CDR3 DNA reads TGTGCCAGCAGCGGACAGGGGGACACTGAAGCTTTCTTT. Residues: CASSGQGDTEAFF.

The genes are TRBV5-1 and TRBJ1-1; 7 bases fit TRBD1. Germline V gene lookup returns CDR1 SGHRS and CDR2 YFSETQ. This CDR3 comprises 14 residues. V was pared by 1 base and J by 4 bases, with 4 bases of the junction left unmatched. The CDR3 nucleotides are TGCGCCAGCAGCTTGTTGTCAGGGGGCACTGAAGCTTTCTTT. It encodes CASSLLSGGTEAFF. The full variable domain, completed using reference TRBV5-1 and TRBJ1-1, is KAGVTQTPRYLIKTRGQQVTLSCSPISGHRSVSWYQQTPGQGLQFLFEYFSETQRNKGNFPGRFSGRQFSNSRSEMNVSTLELGDSALYLCASSLLSGGTEAFFGQGTRLTVV.

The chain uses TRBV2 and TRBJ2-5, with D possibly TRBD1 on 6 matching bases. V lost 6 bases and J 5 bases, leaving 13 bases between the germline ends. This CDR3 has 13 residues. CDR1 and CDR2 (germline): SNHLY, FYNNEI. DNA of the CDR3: TGTGCCAGCAGCGCGTCAGGGGACGAGACCCAGTACTTC. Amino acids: CASSASGDETQYF.

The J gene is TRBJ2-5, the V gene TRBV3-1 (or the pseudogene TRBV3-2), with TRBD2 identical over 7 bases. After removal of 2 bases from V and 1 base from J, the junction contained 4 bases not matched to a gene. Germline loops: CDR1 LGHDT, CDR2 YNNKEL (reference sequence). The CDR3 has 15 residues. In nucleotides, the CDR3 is TGTGCCAGCAGCCAAATGAGCGGGGCCCAAGAGACCCAGTACTTC. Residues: CASSQMSGAQETQYF.

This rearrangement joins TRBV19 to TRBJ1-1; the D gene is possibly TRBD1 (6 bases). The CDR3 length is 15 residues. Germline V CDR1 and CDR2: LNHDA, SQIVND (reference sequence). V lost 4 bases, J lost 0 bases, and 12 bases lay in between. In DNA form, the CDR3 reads TGTGCCAGTAGTACTAGGACAGAGATGAACACTGAAGCTTTCTTT. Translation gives CASSTRTEMNTEAFF.

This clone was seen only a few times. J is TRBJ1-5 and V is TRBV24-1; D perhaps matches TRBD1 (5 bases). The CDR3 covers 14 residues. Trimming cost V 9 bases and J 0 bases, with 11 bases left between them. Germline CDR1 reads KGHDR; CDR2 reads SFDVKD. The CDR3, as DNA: TGTGCCACCGCGGGGGGGAATAGCAATCAGCCCCAGCATTTT. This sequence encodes CATAGGNSNQPQHF.

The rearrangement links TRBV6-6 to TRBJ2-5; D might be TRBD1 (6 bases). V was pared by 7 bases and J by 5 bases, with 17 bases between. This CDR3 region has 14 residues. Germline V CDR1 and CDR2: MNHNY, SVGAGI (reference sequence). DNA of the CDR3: TGTGCCAGCACCACGGGACACCAAGGGGAGACCCAGTACTTC. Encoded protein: CASTTGHQGETQYF.

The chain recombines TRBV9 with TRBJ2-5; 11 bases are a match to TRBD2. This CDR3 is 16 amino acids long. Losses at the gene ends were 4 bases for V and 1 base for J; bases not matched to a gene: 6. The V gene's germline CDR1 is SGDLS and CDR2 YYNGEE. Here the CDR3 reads CASSPLAGGPQETQYF. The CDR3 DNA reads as TGTGCCAGCAGCCCTCTAGCGGGGGGACCCCAAGAGACCCAGTACTTC.

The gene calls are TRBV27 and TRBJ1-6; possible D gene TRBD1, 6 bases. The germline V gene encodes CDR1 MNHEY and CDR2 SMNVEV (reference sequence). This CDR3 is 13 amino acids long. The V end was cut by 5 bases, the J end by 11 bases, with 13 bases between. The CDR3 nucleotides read TGTGCCAGCAGTGATAGGGAGGGGGCACCCCTCCACTTT. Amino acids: CASSDREGAPLHF.

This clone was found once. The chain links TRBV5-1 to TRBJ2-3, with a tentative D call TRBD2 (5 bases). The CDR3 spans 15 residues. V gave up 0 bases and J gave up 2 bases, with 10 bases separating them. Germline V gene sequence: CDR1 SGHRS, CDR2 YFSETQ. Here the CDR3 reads CASSLGLEDTDTQYF. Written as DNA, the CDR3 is TGCGCCAGCAGCTTGGGTCTGGAGGACACAGATACGCAGTATTTT. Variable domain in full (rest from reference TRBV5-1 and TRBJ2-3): KAGVTQTPRYLIKTRGQQVTLSCSPISGHRSVSWYQQTPGQGLQFLFEYFSETQRNKGNFPGRFSGRQFSNSRSEMNVSTLELGDSALYLCASSLGLEDTDTQYFGPGTRLTVL.

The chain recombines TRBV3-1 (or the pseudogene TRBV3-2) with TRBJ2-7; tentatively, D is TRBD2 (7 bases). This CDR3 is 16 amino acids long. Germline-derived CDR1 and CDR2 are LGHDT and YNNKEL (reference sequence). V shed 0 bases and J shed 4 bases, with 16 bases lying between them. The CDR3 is CASSQEEGGPRYEQYF. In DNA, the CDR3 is TGTGCCAGCAGCCAAGAGGAGGGGGGGCCGCGTTACGAGCAGTACTTC.

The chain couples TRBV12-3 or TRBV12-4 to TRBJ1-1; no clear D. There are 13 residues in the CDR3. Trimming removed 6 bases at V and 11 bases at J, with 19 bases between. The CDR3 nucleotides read TGTGCCAGCAGCACACGTGGTACACCGAACGCTTTCTTT. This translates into CASSTRGTPNAFF.

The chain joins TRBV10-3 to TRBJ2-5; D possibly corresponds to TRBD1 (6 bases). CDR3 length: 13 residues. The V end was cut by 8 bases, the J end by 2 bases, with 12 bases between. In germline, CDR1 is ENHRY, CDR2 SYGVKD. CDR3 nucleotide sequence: TGTGCCATCGCCAGGGGAGTACAAGAGACCCAGTACTTC. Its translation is CAIARGVQETQYF.